The rows below give T cell receptor beta chains drawn from one sample of a study of cytomegalovirus exposure and HLA in healthy donors. Assay: immunoSEQ multiplex PCR; the TCRdb copy retains only in-frame clones and omits some. Here the sample spans some 170,000 clones, roughly four fifths being singletons. Sequenced material: PBMCs. The receptors here all came from a woman younger than 30 in good health and CMV-seronegative. Both conserved end residues are part of each CDR3. The D gene is left open where the match is weak. Some rows have no size entry. The others give once, few or many, or a class for an expanded clone.

D	V	J	size	CDR3	DNA
.	TRBV13	TRBJ2-7	.	CASSTQGRSDEQYF	TGTGCCAGCAGCACACAGGGGAGGAGCGACGAGCAGTACTTC
.	TRBV5-1	TRBJ2-7	few	CASSLNLRGTYEQYF	TGCGCCAGCAGCTTGAATCTTCGGGGGACCTACGAGCAGTACTTC
.	TRBV7-9	TRBJ1-5	.	CASSLTPGIPLTSNQPQHF	TGTGCCAGCAGCTTAACTCCGGGGATCCCCCTCACTAGCAATCAGCCCCAGCATTTT
TRBD2	TRBV5-1	TRBJ2-5	few	CASSLGGEETQYF	TGCGCCAGCAGCCTGGGGGGGGAAGAGACCCAGTACTTC
.	TRBV5-6	TRBJ2-1	.	CASSFGPLGGNEQFF	TGTGCCAGCAGCTTTGGACCCCTCGGAGGCAATGAGCAGTTCTTC
.	TRBV7-3	TRBJ2-5	.	CASSFAEGETQYF	TGTGCCAGCAGCTTCGCGGAGGGAGAGACCCAGTACTTC
TRBD1	TRBV9	TRBJ1-2	.	CASSVLTGLRGYTF	TGTGCCAGCAGCGTATTGACAGGGCTGCGAGGCTACACCTTC
.	TRBV28	TRBJ1-2	.	CAGTLVPEDGYTF	TGTGCCGGCACCCTTGTCCCGGAGGATGGCTACACCTTC
.	TRBV6-1	TRBJ1-1	.	CASSGRGTEAFF	TGTGCCAGCAGTGGCAGGGGCACTGAAGCTTTCTTT
.	TRBV19	TRBJ1-2	.	CASSIGPGYGYTF	TGTGCCAGTAGTATAGGGCCAGGTTATGGCTACACCTTC
.	TRBV19	TRBJ2-2	once	CASRTGSAGELFF	TGTGCCAGTAGAACAGGGTCTGCCGGGGAGCTGTTTTTT
.	TRBV4-2	TRBJ2-1	.	CASSHDPGVNEQFF	TGTGCCAGCAGCCATGATCCGGGAGTCAATGAGCAGTTCTTC
TRBD1	TRBV5-5	TRBJ1-5	.	CASSHGRQGLAQPQHF	TGTGCCAGCAGTCATGGCCGACAGGGTCTAGCTCAGCCCCAGCATTTT
TRBD2	TRBV6-5	TRBJ2-5	.	CASSYDALAGETQYF	TGTGCCAGCAGTTACGATGCCCTAGCGGGAGAGACCCAGTACTTC
.	TRBV2	TRBJ2-5	.	CASSQNMYQETQYF	TGTGCCAGCAGCCAGAACATGTACCAAGAGACCCAGTACTTC
.	TRBV6-6	TRBJ2-5	few	CASSYSGREKYF	TGTGCCAGCAGTTACTCTGGTCGGGAAAAGTACTTC
TRBD2	TRBV4-1	TRBJ2-3	.	CASSRTSGSTDTQYF	TGCGCCAGCAGTCGGACTAGCGGGAGCACAGATACGCAGTATTTT
TRBD2	TRBV27	TRBJ2-2	few	CASGPIQGGSTGELFF	TGTGCCAGCGGGCCCATCCAGGGAGGGTCGACCGGGGAGCTGTTTTTT
.	TRBV9	TRBJ2-1	.	CASSVASVYNEQFF	TGTGCCAGCAGCGTAGCGTCAGTATACAATGAGCAGTTCTTC
.	TRBV27	TRBJ2-5	.	CASSLSGGRETQYF	TGTGCCAGCAGTTTATCTGGGGGCCGAGAGACCCAGTACTTC
TRBD2	TRBV7-8	TRBJ2-1	few	CASSIENGRAGEQFF	TGTGCCAGCAGCATAGAAAACGGGAGGGCGGGTGAGCAGTTCTTC
.	TRBV5-1	TRBJ1-1	.	CASSLEGMNTEAFF	TGCGCCAGCAGCTTGGAGGGGATGAACACTGAAGCTTTCTTT
TRBD1	TRBV6-5	TRBJ2-7	.	CASRPGTGGSYEQYF	TGTGCCAGCAGGCCCGGGACAGGGGGCTCCTACGAGCAGTACTTC
TRBD1	TRBV6-5	TRBJ1-1	few	CASTDRQGRGTEAFF	TGTGCCAGCACGGATCGACAGGGCCGTGGCACTGAAGCTTTCTTT
.	TRBV2	TRBJ1-4	.	CASRDFSRGSSEKLFF	TGTGCCAGCAGAGACTTCTCCAGGGGTTCGAGTGAAAAACTGTTTTTT
.	TRBV7-7	TRBJ2-5	.	CASSSDTFGTQYF	TGTGCCAGCAGCTCCGACACGTTCGGGACCCAGTACTTC
.	TRBV7-8	TRBJ2-2	.	CASSFFRDITGELFF	TGTGCCAGCAGCTTCTTTAGGGACATCACCGGGGAGCTGTTTTTT
TRBD1	TRBV5-1	TRBJ2-7	once	CASSLALGQHYEQYF	TGCGCCAGCAGCTTGGCCCTGGGACAGCACTACGAGCAGTACTTC
TRBD1	TRBV5-1	TRBJ2-7	.	CASNGTGPYEQYF	TGCGCCAGCAACGGGACAGGGCCTTACGAGCAGTACTTC
TRBD1	TRBV7-9	TRBJ2-7	few	CASSLRTLGQGNEQYF	TGTGCCAGCAGCTTACGTACGTTAGGACAGGGGAACGAGCAGTACTTC
TRBD1	TRBV7-9	TRBJ1-2	.	CASTEWGQGAYGYTF	TGTGCCAGCACTGAATGGGGACAGGGGGCCTATGGCTACACCTTC
TRBD2	TRBV5-1	TRBJ2-2	.	CASSLEAGKNTGELFF	TGCGCCAGCAGCTTGGAAGCGGGGAAGAACACCGGGGAGCTGTTTTTT
TRBD1	TRBV4-1	TRBJ1-1	.	CASSQVYLGAGGGNTEAFF	TGCGCCAGCAGCCAAGTTTACTTGGGGGCAGGGGGCGGCAACACTGAAGCTTTCTTT
TRBD1	TRBV19	TRBJ1-2	once	CASSIGGGQAIYGYTF	TGTGCCAGTAGTATAGGTGGAGGACAGGCGATCTATGGCTACACCTTC
TRBD1	TRBV5-1	TRBJ2-2	.	CASSPWDRGTGELFF	TGCGCCAGCAGTCCGTGGGACAGGGGTACCGGGGAGCTGTTTTTT
.	TRBV28	TRBJ2-7	.	CASVVGGGEPYEQYF	TGTGCCAGCGTTGTCGGCGGCGGGGAACCCTACGAGCAGTACTTC
.	TRBV4-1	TRBJ2-4	.	CASSQVQGSGTKNIQYF	TGCGCCAGCAGCCAAGTTCAGGGAAGTGGTACCAAAAACATTCAGTACTTC
TRBD2	TRBV7-7	TRBJ2-5	.	CATGTSGETQYF	TGTGCCACGGGGACTAGCGGCGAGACCCAGTACTTC
.	TRBV5-1	TRBJ1-1	.	CASSLGVGPGTEAFF	TGCGCCAGCAGCTTGGGAGTGGGGCCGGGCACTGAAGCTTTCTTT
.	TRBV5-1	TRBJ2-2	once	CASSLRRTLNTGELFF	TGCGCCAGCAGCTTGAGACGGACACTTAACACCGGGGAGCTGTTTTTT
TRBD1	TRBV11-2	TRBJ2-7	few	CASRRSGQGFYEQYF	TGTGCCAGCAGGAGATCGGGACAGGGATTCTACGAGCAGTACTTC
.	TRBV7-2	TRBJ1-6	.	CASSPGNSNSPLHF	TGTGCCAGCAGCCCAGGGAACTCTAATTCACCCCTCCACTTT
TRBD1	TRBV19	TRBJ1-1	.	CASSHGTGYTEAFF	TGTGCCAGTAGTCACGGGACAGGGTACACTGAAGCTTTCTTT
.	TRBV21-1	TRBJ2-6	once	CASSKVKRSGANVLTF	TGTGCCAGCAGCAAAGTAAAGCGCTCTGGGGCCAACGTCCTGACTTTC
.	TRBV6-6	TRBJ2-1	.	CASSYSVTHNEQFF	TGTGCCAGCAGTTACTCGGTCACACACAATGAGCAGTTCTTC
TRBD2	TRBV18	TRBJ2-5	.	CASSPSRGLAEETQYF	TGTGCCAGCTCACCATCCCGGGGACTAGCGGAAGAGACCCAGTACTTC
TRBD1	TRBV6-5	TRBJ1-5	.	CASSIDRVSNQPQHF	TGTGCCAGCAGCATCGACAGGGTTAGCAATCAGCCCCAGCATTTT
.	TRBV28	TRBJ2-6	.	CAGSFGDILTF	TGTGCCGGCAGTTTTGGGGACATCCTGACTTTC
.	TRBV7-9	TRBJ2-1	.	CASSLGAGWNEQFF	TGTGCCAGCAGCTTAGGGGCAGGGTGGAATGAGCAGTTCTTC
.	TRBV28	TRBJ2-3	.	CASSFGGRVGDTQYF	TGTGCCAGCAGTTTTGGAGGGCGCGTCGGAGATACGCAGTATTTT